This TCR beta chain stems from a study of blood T cell repertoires in COVID-19. Study summary: Whether acute or convalescent, the COVID-19 samples came from the United States, Italy and Spain. PBMCs, B-cell-depleted T cells, or T cells were the source of the cDNA or gDNA that made up the material.

V was pared by 4 bases and J by 7 bases, with 7 bases of the junction left unmatched. The CDR3 spans 15 residues. Germline V gene sequence: CDR1 MNHEY, CDR2 SVGAGI. Authors' data handling: Amplification of reference gene primers was used by the study to estimate nucleated cell counts. The protocol was immunoSEQ multiplex PCR, while the TCRdb copy is restricted to in-frame clones and leaves out a portion. For V, J and clone size, that table is used; D and trimming come from the DNA. Of more than 100,000 clones listed, around nine tenths are singletons. This chain uses TRBV6-5 with TRBJ1-6; 7 bases are shared with TRBD1. The sequenced sample was peripheral blood. The source of this sequence is a woman aged 50 to 60 with active or convalescent COVID-19. The CDR3 loop reads CASSSRGRGNSPLHF. CDR3 coding DNA: TGTGCCAGCAGTTCGAGGGGGCGAGGGAATTCACCCCTCCACTTT.